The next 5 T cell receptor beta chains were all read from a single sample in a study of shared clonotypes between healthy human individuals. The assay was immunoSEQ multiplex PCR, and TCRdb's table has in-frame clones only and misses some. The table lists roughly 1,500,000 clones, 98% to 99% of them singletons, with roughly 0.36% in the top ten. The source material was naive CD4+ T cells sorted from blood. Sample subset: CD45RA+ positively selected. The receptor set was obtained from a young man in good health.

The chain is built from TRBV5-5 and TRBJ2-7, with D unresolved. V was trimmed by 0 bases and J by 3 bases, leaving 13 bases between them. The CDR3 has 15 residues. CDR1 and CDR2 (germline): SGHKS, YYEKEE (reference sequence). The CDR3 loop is CASSLVPQRLYEQYF. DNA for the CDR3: TGTGCCAGCAGCTTGGTACCCCAGCGACTCTACGAGCAGTACTTC.

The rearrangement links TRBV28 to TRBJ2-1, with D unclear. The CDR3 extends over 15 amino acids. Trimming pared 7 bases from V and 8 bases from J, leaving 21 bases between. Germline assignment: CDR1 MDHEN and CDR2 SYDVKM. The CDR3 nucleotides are TGTGCCAGCAATTCAGTACAAGGGCGGCCCCATGAGCAGTTCTTC. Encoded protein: CASNSVQGRPHEQFF.

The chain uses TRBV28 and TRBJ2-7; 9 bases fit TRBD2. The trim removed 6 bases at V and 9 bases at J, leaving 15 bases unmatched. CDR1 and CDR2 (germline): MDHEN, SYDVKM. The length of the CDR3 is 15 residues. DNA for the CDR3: TGTGCCAGCAGCCCTCTAGCGGGAAGAGCTGGGTGGCAGTACTTC. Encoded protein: CASSPLAGRAGWQYF. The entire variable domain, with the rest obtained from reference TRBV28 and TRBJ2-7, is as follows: DVKVTQSSRYLVKRTGEKVFLECVQDMDHENMFWYRQDPGLGLRLIYFSYDVKMKEKGDIPEGYSVSREKKERFSLILESASTNQTSMYLCASSPLAGRAGWQYFGPGTRLTVT.

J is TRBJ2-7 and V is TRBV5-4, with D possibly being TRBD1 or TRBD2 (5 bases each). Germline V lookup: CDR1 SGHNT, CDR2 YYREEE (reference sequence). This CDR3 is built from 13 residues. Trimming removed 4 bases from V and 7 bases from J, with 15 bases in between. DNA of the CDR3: TGTGCCAGCAGCCTAAGGGACCAGTGGGAGCAGTACTTC. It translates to CASSLRDQWEQYF.

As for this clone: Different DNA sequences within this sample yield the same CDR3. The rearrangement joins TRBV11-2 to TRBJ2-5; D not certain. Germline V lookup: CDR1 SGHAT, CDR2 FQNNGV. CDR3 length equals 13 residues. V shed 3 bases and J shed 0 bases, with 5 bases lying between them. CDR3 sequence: CASSFGYQETQYF. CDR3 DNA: TGTGCCAGCAGCTTCGGGTACCAAGAGACCCAGTACTTC.